The 12 T cell receptor beta chains reported below all come from one sample, sequenced in a study of blood T cell repertoires in COVID-19 (TCRdb year 2020). Library generation was performed with the immunoSEQ multiplex PCR assay. Not all clones reach the TCRdb copy of this immuneACCESS table, which keeps in-frame sequences only. Checked studies attribute under half of the gap to unresolved V genes and leave the rest unexplained. Within this sample are roughly 260,000 clones, with 70% to 90% of them counted one time only. The top ten hold 1.5% to 2% of the sample. Sample: PBMCs or T cells enriched from blood (not recorded which). The receptors originated from a woman in her 50s who had recovered from COVID-19.

The genes are TRBV2 and TRBJ2-1; 7 bases are shared with TRBD2. The CDR3 length is 19 residues. Losses at the gene ends were 0 bases for V and 0 bases for J; bases not matched to a gene: 11. Germline CDR1 and CDR2: SNHLY and FYNNEI. The CDR3 spells CASSEAEGRAGSSYNEQFF. The CDR3, as DNA: TGTGCCAGCAGTGAAGCGGAGGGGAGGGCCGGGAGCTCCTACAATGAGCAGTTCTTC.

The V call is TRBV5-1, the J call TRBJ1-6; D is perhaps TRBD1 (6 bases). CDR3 size: 14 residues. The V end was cut by 1 base, the J end by 6 bases, with 8 bases between. Germline loops: CDR1 SGHRS, CDR2 YFSETQ. CDR3 residues: CASSLTGTNSPLHF. DNA for the CDR3: TGCGCCAGCAGCTTGACAGGGACTAATTCACCCCTCCACTTT.

There are a few counts of this clone. The CDR3 spells CASTVGQGGGYTF. As DNA, the CDR3 is TGTGCCAGCACCGTCGGACAGGGCGGGGGCTACACCTTC. The chain joins TRBV6-5 to TRBJ1-2; 8 positions match TRBD1. The junction had 9 bases not matched to a gene; V was cut back by 7 bases and J by 8 bases. The CDR3 sequence is 13 residues long. The germline gives CDR1 MNHEY, CDR2 SVGAGI.

The rearrangement joins TRBV4-1 to TRBJ2-1; the D gene is possibly TRBD2 (5 bases). There are 16 residues in the CDR3. Per the germline V gene, CDR1 is MGHRA and CDR2 is YSYEKL. V lost 4 bases to trimming and J lost 4 bases, with 17 bases between them. The CDR3 DNA follows: TGCGCCAGCAGCCCAAGTGGAACGGGAAGGTACAATGAGCAGTTCTTC. It codes for CASSPSGTGRYNEQFF.

DNA for the CDR3: TGTGCCAGCAGCGTAGACCACAGGGAACCCCAGCATTTT. Protein product: CASSVDHREPQHF. The V and J genes are TRBV9 and TRBJ1-5; tentative D call: TRBD1 (6 bases). Trimming removed 0 bases at V and 10 bases at J, with 11 bases between. CDR1 and CDR2 from the germline V gene are SGDLS and YYNGEE. The CDR3 runs 13 residues.

V is TRBV19 and J is TRBJ1-1; 7 nucleotides align to TRBD1. CDR3 length equals 14 residues. V lost 1 base to trimming and J lost 1 base; unmatched junction nucleotides: 0. Germline V gene data show CDR1 as LNHDA and CDR2 as SQIVND (reference sequence). CDR3 region: CASSIAGGNTEAFF. In nucleotides, the CDR3 is TGTGCCAGTAGTATAGCAGGGGGGAACACTGAAGCTTTCTTT.

The rearrangement uses TRBV2 and TRBJ1-5; D gene unclear. CDR1 and CDR2 from the germline V gene are SNHLY and FYNNEI. This CDR3 region has 13 residues. V was clipped by 6 bases and J by 0 bases, with 6 bases between them. The CDR3 region is CASSSGSNQPQHF. CDR3 sequence (DNA): TGTGCCAGCAGCTCAGGTAGCAATCAGCCCCAGCATTTT.

The rearrangement links TRBV7-6 to TRBJ2-1; the D gene is possibly TRBD2 (6 bases). In germline, CDR1 is SGHVS, CDR2 FNYEAQ. The CDR3 has 15 amino acids. V was cut by 3 bases and J by 4 bases, with 13 bases left in between. CDR3 DNA sequence: TGTGCCAGCAGCTTTAGGATAGCGGAATACAATGAGCAGTTCTTC. Protein: CASSFRIAEYNEQFF.

V usage is TRBV27 and J usage is TRBJ2-5; 7 positions agree with TRBD2. Germline V CDR1 and CDR2: MNHEY, SMNVEV (reference sequence). The CDR3 contains 16 residues. The ends lost 2 bases at V and 1 base at J; junction bases unmatched: 7. The CDR3 DNA is TGTGCCAGCAGTTTAGGGCTAGCGGACCGCCAAGAGACCCAGTACTTC. It yields the protein CASSLGLADRQETQYF.

The rearrangement links TRBV14 to TRBJ1-6; TRBD1 is a possible D gene (5 bases). Trimming removed 1 base from V and 14 bases from J, with 15 bases in between. The CDR3 is made up of 14 amino acids. Looked up from germline, CDR1 is SGHDN and CDR2 is FVKESK. The CDR3 bases are TGTGCCAGCAGCCAAGGGGGCAGGAGTCGAACCCTCCACTTT. It yields the protein CASSQGGRSRTLHF.

The rearrangement links TRBV14 to TRBJ1-2; D unresolved. Germline CDR1 and CDR2: SGHDN and FVKESK. The CDR3 covers 13 residues. The V gene lost 1 base and the J gene lost 2 bases, with 5 bases spanning the gap. The CDR3, as DNA: TGTGCCAGCAGCCAAGCCCAGAACTATGGCTACACCTTC. The encoded protein is CASSQAQNYGYTF.

This sequence joins TRBV27 and TRBJ2-2, with TRBD1 matching over 11 bases. The CDR3 is 15 amino acids. Germline trimming cut 6 bases from V and 4 bases from J; bases unmatched to any gene: 4. CDR1 and CDR2 (germline): MNHEY, SMNVEV (reference sequence). The CDR3 DNA is TGTGCCAGCAGCCCCGGGACAGGGGGCACCGGGGAGCTGTTTTTT. Its translation: CASSPGTGGTGELFF.